This entry lists 17 T cell receptor beta chains sequenced from one sample in a study of cytomegalovirus exposure and HLA in healthy donors. Measured with immunoSEQ multiplex PCR; TCRdb has only the in-frame clones, and not every one. Here the sample spans some 190,000 clones, approximately 86% being singletons. The source material was PBMCs. The receptors originated from a young man in good health and CMV-seropositive.

This clone has more than one count but fewer than ten. This rearrangement joins TRBV27 to TRBJ2-1, with D unresolved. Germline lookup yields CDR1 MNHEY and CDR2 SMNVEV (reference sequence). Trimming left V 2 bases short and J 3 bases short, with 5 bases between. The CDR3 is 13 amino acids. The CDR3 spells CASSLNNYNEQFF. CDR3 DNA: TGTGCCAGCAGTTTAAACAACTACAATGAGCAGTTCTTC.

This clone was seen a handful of times. The chain recombines TRBV2 with TRBJ2-6, with no clear D. The CDR3 runs 13 residues. CDR1 is SNHLY and CDR2 is FYNNEI in the germline V gene. The V gene lost 5 bases and the J gene lost 1 base, with 3 bases spanning the gap. The CDR3, as DNA: TGTGCCAGCAGTCGGTCTGGGGCCAACGTCCTGACTTTC. This sequence encodes CASSRSGANVLTF.

This chain uses TRBV9 with TRBJ2-5; D gene uncertain. Germline CDR1 is SGDLS and CDR2 is YYNGEE. The CDR3 is 15 residues long. V was trimmed by 4 bases and J by 2 bases, leaving 15 bases between them. The CDR3 bases are TGTGCCAGCAGCCCCGGGTCGGCAGTACAAGAGACCCAGTACTTC. Translating gives CASSPGSAVQETQYF. Looking up the rest from reference TRBV9 and TRBJ2-5 gives the full variable domain: DSGVTQTPKHLITATGQRVTLRCSPRSGDLSVYWYQQSLDQGLQFLIQYYNGEERAKGNILERFSAQQFPDLHSELNLSSLELGDSALYFCASSPGSAVQETQYFGPGTRLLVL.

The chain recombines TRBV10-3 with TRBJ2-3; TRBD1 agrees at 8 bases. CDR1 and CDR2 from the germline V gene are ENHRY and SYGVKD. Unmatched junction bases numbered 9, after V lost 2 bases and J lost 5 bases. The CDR3 is 16 amino acids. The CDR3 loop reads CAISEEGRGHEDTQYF. The CDR3, as DNA: TGTGCCATCAGTGAGGAAGGCAGGGGGCATGAAGATACGCAGTATTTT.

The chain employs TRBV4-1 and TRBJ1-2; no firm D call. The CDR3 spans 15 residues. CDR1 MGHRA and CDR2 YSYEKL come from the germline V gene. V was clipped by 0 bases and J by 4 bases, with 12 bases between them. This CDR3 reads CASSQEGAGGYGYTF. CDR3 in DNA: TGCGCCAGCAGCCAAGAGGGAGCCGGAGGCTATGGCTACACCTTC.

The chain is built from TRBV5-1 and TRBJ1-1; D is unresolved. The ends were cut back, 4 bases at V and 2 bases at J, with 12 bases in the middle. The CDR3 is 14 amino acids. Germline-derived CDR1 and CDR2 are SGHRS and YFSETQ. The CDR3 region is CASSTSVSNTEAFF. CDR3 in DNA: TGCGCCAGCAGCACCTCAGTATCCAACACTGAAGCTTTCTTT.

The rearrangement joins TRBV5-1 to TRBJ1-2; 9 bases line up with TRBD1. This CDR3 spans 16 amino acids. The ends lost 3 bases at V and 7 bases at J; junction bases unmatched: 13. CDR1 and CDR2 from the germline V gene are SGHRS and YFSETQ. The CDR3 region is CASSSQTGTGLVGYTF. CDR3 sequence (DNA): TGCGCCAGCAGCTCACAGACCGGGACAGGGCTTGTTGGCTACACCTTC.

The chain combines TRBV6-6 with TRBJ2-3; 7 bases are shared with TRBD2. The CDR3 has 15 amino acids. CDR1 and CDR2 from the germline V gene are MNHNY and SVGAGI (reference sequence). J gave up 1 base and V 7 bases, and 8 bases lay outside the gene matches. The CDR3 DNA reads as TGTGCCAGCATCGACGGGGCGGGGGGCACAGATACGCAGTATTTT. It is translated as CASIDGAGGTDTQYF.

The CDR3, as DNA: TGTGCCAGCAGCCAAGATCCTCAGGGGATATTTGGAGAGACCCAGTACTTC. This encodes CASSQDPQGIFGETQYF. The chain uses TRBV4-2 and TRBJ2-5; D perhaps matches TRBD1 (6 bases). V dropped 0 bases and J dropped 4 bases, with 18 bases sitting between them. CDR1 and CDR2 (germline): LGHNA, YNFKEQ. This CDR3 is 17 amino acids long.

The V and J genes are TRBV5-6 and TRBJ2-7; D possibly corresponds to TRBD2 (6 bases). V gave up 2 bases and J gave up 3 bases, with 12 bases separating them. The CDR3 runs to 14 residues. Germline CDR1 reads SGHDT; CDR2 reads YYEEEE. DNA for the CDR3: TGTGCCAGCAGCTTTGAGGGACTCCACTACGAGCAGTACTTC. It is translated as CASSFEGLHYEQYF.

V and J are TRBV19 and TRBJ1-1; a possible D gene is TRBD1 (5 bases). The CDR3 is 14 amino acids. Germline V lookup: CDR1 LNHDA, CDR2 SQIVND (reference sequence). The V end was cut by 6 bases, the J end by 11 bases, with 22 bases between. In DNA, the CDR3 is TGTGCCAGTAGCGCTTTATGGGGCGCCCGGGATGCTTTCTTT. Its protein product is CASSALWGARDAFF.

This clone came up a few times. The V call is TRBV5-4, the J call TRBJ2-3; unclear D gene. The CDR3 totals 12 residues. V dropped 4 bases and J dropped 6 bases, with 9 bases sitting between them. Germline V gives CDR1 SGHNT, CDR2 YYREEE (reference sequence). Here the CDR3 DNA reads TGTGCCAGCAGCCTGTCGGCCGATACGCAGTATTTT. Its translation: CASSLSADTQYF.

The chain has TRBV11-2 and TRBJ2-7; D may be TRBD2 (5 bases). The ends were cut back, 4 bases at V and 0 bases at J, with 13 bases in the middle. Germline V CDR1 and CDR2: SGHAT, FQNNGV. This CDR3 spans 15 amino acids. The CDR3 region is CASSSVAGHSYEQYF. For the CDR3, the DNA is TGTGCCAGCAGCTCGGTGGCGGGCCACTCCTACGAGCAGTACTTC. Full variable domain (rest looked up from reference TRBV11-2 and TRBJ2-7): EAGVAQSPRYKIIEKRQSVAFWCNPISGHATLYWYQQILGQGPKLLIQFQNNGVVDDSQLPKDRFSAERLKGVDSTLKIQPAKLEDSAVYLCASSSVAGHSYEQYFGPGTRLTVT.

V usage is TRBV6-1 and J usage is TRBJ1-1, with no clear D. Germline-derived CDR1 and CDR2 are MNHNS and SASEGT. Trimming shortened V by 7 bases and J by 8 bases, and 23 bases separated the two germline ends. This CDR3 has 15 residues. The CDR3 here is CASMSAVTGKNEAFF. CDR3 coding DNA: TGTGCCAGCATGTCGGCCGTGACCGGCAAGAACGAAGCTTTCTTT.

V gene TRBV12-5 combines with J gene TRBJ1-5; D unclear. CDR1 LGHNT and CDR2 FRNRAP come from the germline V gene. The CDR3 covers 13 residues. Trimming left V 6 bases short and J 0 bases short, with 6 bases between. CDR3 amino acids: CASGLDSNQPQHF. The CDR3 DNA sequence: TGTGCTAGTGGCCTGGATAGCAATCAGCCCCAGCATTTT.

The chain joins TRBV11-2 to TRBJ2-2; TRBD2 matches at 8 bases. The CDR3 is 16 amino acids. Germline loops: CDR1 SGHAT, CDR2 FQNNGV. Unmatched junction bases numbered 5, after V lost 1 base and J lost 4 bases. The CDR3 loop reads CASSLVGAGATGELFF. The DNA of the CDR3 is TGTGCCAGCAGCTTAGTTGGAGCGGGAGCCACCGGGGAGCTGTTTTTT.

J is TRBJ2-2 and V is TRBV29-1; possibly TRBD2 for D (5 bases). The V gene lost 1 base and the J gene lost 2 bases, with 11 bases spanning the gap. CDR1 and CDR2 (germline): SQVTM, ANQGSEA. The CDR3 extends over 15 amino acids. The CDR3 DNA follows: TGCAGCGTTGAAGGTGGGAGTGTCAACACCGGGGAGCTGTTTTTT. It yields the protein CSVEGGSVNTGELFF.